Sequencing of this T cell receptor (beta chain) was carried out in a study of OX40 agonist ivuxolimab in advanced cancers. Study background: Under the entry rules, prior anti-PD-1, anti-PD-L1 or anti-CTLA-4 therapy was allowed, and 40% had some.

Cycle 7 day 1, cycle 4 day 1, and baseline were the timepoints at which blood was sampled. The CDR3 runs to 15 residues. The germline gives CDR1 LGHNA, CDR2 YSLEER. Germline trimming cut 0 bases from V and 2 bases from J; bases unmatched to any gene: 3. As for this clone: Antigen: not known.

Study-wide findings and caveats: Part of the nonresponder group also had normalized T-cell clonal expansion that was low. Mean expanded clone counts were higher in CD8+ than CD4+ T cells.

Measured with immunoSEQ multiplex PCR; TCRdb has only the in-frame clones, and not every one. Counted here are roughly 56,000 clones, 86% occurring once; the ten biggest clones make up around 2.7%. This clonotype was obtained from an adult with an advanced solid tumor such as melanoma, head and neck, liver or kidney cancer. Specimen: CD4+ or CD8+ T cells sorted from blood, collected in a trial of the OX40 agonist ivuxolimab. The chain couples TRBV4-3 to TRBJ2-7; TRBD2 matches 8 bases. This CDR3 is CASSQEPGGAYEQYF. The CDR3 DNA reads TGCGCCAGCAGCCAAGAACCGGGGGGGGCCTACGAGCAGTACTTC.